This T cell receptor (beta chain) was obtained from a study of CD8+ T cells in alopecia areata. Study at large: The authors grafted skin from approximately 6-13-month-old C3H/HeJ donors with spontaneous alopecia onto roughly 7-10-week-old female C3H/HeJ mice.

Findings and caveats of the study: Scalp samples also yield sequences of resident alphabeta T cells from normal skin. The study found higher clonality in lesional than normal scalp, especially in alopecia totalis/universalis.

As the sequencing template, cDNA was produced by extracting RNA and reverse transcribing it. Here immunoSEQ multiplex PCR was the method, and the copy in TCRdb shows in-frame clones only, minus some. The sample contains around 110,000 clones, none of them singletons. This clone occurred a few times. The antigen is not known. The genes and germline here are from mouse. From the germline J gene comes the end of the CDR3, since the read stops 4 residues before it. V dropped 6 bases and J dropped 1; count of bases not matched to a gene: 4. CDR1 MNHDT and CDR2 YYDKIL come from the germline V gene. The CDR3 sequence is 15 residues long.

Input material: lesional skin. This chain uses TRBV17 with TRBJ2-1; the match to TRBD2 covers 9 bases. This receptor was taken from a C3H/HeJ mouse with alopecia areata. The MHC haplotype recorded for the strain is H2-k. CDR3 residues: CASSAGTGNYAEQFF. The DNA read from the CDR3 is TGTGCTAGCAGCGCCGGGACTGGGAACTATGCT.